This TCR beta chain is drawn from a study of CD8+ T cells in alopecia areata. Study details: Those treated were given oral tofacitinib at 5 to 10 mg twice daily.

It was cDNA, reverse transcribed from extracted RNA, that served as the sequencing template. Profiled with immunoSEQ multiplex PCR; TCRdb holds only in-frame clones, not every one. This table holds around 4,400 clones, about three fifths found once. Study outcomes and limitations: In scalp and blood during tofacitinib, many expanded lesional clones persisted. Scalp clonality, along with expanded CD8+ clones among the top 100, was significantly decreased by tofacitinib.

Of note for this clone: The antigen is undetermined.

Germline V gives CDR1 MDHEN, CDR2 SYDVKM. Trimming removed 2 bases from V and 4 bases from J; junction bases left unmatched: 6. This CDR3 contains 17 residues. Treatment meaning: oral pan-JAK inhibitor, 5-10 mg twice daily. In alopecia areata patients, both lesional scalp punch biopsies and peripheral blood were collected. The chain is built from TRBV28 and TRBJ2-1; 12 nucleotides align to TRBD2. This receptor was taken from a human donor with alopecia areata. This sample comprised skin, obtained at roughly week 36, from a patient treated with tofacitinib. In DNA, the CDR3 is TGTGCCAGCAGTTTAACCAGGACTAGCGGGATTTACAATGAGCAGTTCTTC. As protein: CASSLTRTSGIYNEQFF.